Included here is one T cell receptor (beta chain) sequence, with context. The data are from a study of blood T cell repertoires in COVID-19. Study-level background: Samples of COVID-19 (acute and convalescent) were obtained from the United States, Italy and Spain.

After removal of 0 bases from V and 8 bases from J, the junction contained 6 bases not matched to a gene. From germline, CDR1 is SGHRS and CDR2 YFSETQ. The CDR3 is 16 amino acids. Clones were read by immunoSEQ multiplex PCR, and TCRdb kept only the in-frame ones, dropping some. The sample shows tens of thousands of clones, about 85% of them seen only once. The sequencing sample was made of peripheral blood. This receptor was obtained from a man aged 70 or older with acute or convalescent COVID-19. The chain carries TRBV5-1 and TRBJ1-6; 9 positions agree with TRBD1. In DNA, the CDR3 is TGCGCCAGCAGCTTGGGGACAGGGGATAGGGATTCACCCCTCCACTTT. It encodes CASSLGTGDRDSPLHF.